This is a list of T cell receptor beta chains from one sample in a study of cytomegalovirus exposure and HLA in healthy donors. Using immunoSEQ multiplex PCR, the repertoire was profiled, and TCRdb retains in-frame clones only, with some absent. The sample is made up of tens of thousands of clones, and the top ten hold more than 9% of it. The sample comprised PBMCs. These receptors were taken from a woman aged 60-75 years in good health and CMV-seropositive. Both conserved end residues are trimmed from each CDR3.

J	V	CDR3
TRBJ1-5	TRBV4-1	ASSVQGFNQPQH
TRBJ2-7	TRBV5-1	ASSGPGQGSYEQY
TRBJ1-5	TRBV19	ASTTGGEQPQH
TRBJ1-3	TRBV2	ASTGQIHSGNTIY
TRBJ1-4	TRBV6-5	ASSLRDRREKLF
TRBJ1-5	TRBV7-8	ASSLPGNSNQPQH
TRBJ1-1	TRBV4-1	ASSQCPHPLKSGTEAF
TRBJ2-3	TRBV5-4	ASSYIQGTDTQY
TRBJ2-6	TRBV6-1	ATRQSSGANVLT
TRBJ2-1	TRBV10-1	ASSNSFSYNEQF
TRBJ1-1	TRBV19	ASSIGTEARTEAF
TRBJ2-1	TRBV4-2	ASSQEWVGELQF
TRBJ2-2	TRBV4-1	ASSQERFWRTTGELF
TRBJ1-4	TRBV7-2	ASSLVGGQWGEKLF
TRBJ2-5	TRBV27	ASSLSPGGQETQY
TRBJ2-3	TRBV5-1	ASSGLAGAPGDTQY
TRBJ1-6	TRBV5-1	ASSLATGGDSPLH
TRBJ2-1	TRBV9	ASSHRPGTGGDEQF
TRBJ2-7	TRBV6-5	ASSYSLASIVYEQY
TRBJ1-2	TRBV18	ASSPGQGNYGYT
TRBJ1-4	TRBV5-4	ASSSQGKGGEKLF
TRBJ2-3	TRBV6-6	ASQRVLSTDTQY
TRBJ1-4	TRBV6-1	ASSESGAGTNEKLF
TRBJ2-5	TRBV6-6	ASSRDIQETQY
TRBJ1-4	TRBV29-1	SVRGGTANEKLF
TRBJ1-1	TRBV5-1	ASSRGGNTEAF
TRBJ1-5	TRBV28	ASSPHTGNQPQH
TRBJ2-3	TRBV7-8	ASSLALAGASTDTQY
TRBJ2-7	TRBV6-6	ASSYSNWGPYEQY
TRBJ2-2	TRBV19	ATSTSGGRELF
TRBJ1-2	TRBV19	ASSIRQGGYGYT
TRBJ2-1	TRBV2	ASSEVGGGLYNEQF
TRBJ2-7	TRBV9	ASSPQGIYEQY
TRBJ1-2	TRBV6-1	ASSDGRWTGFRANYGYT